The T cell receptor (beta chain) under discussion was sequenced for a study of Ad26.COV2.S vaccination and SARS-CoV-2 variants. Study overall: Ad26.COV2.S shots went into the muscle once or twice, 56 days apart.

The method was immunoSEQ multiplex PCR; TCRdb's version includes in-frame clones alone and lacks a portion of them. The table shows about 680,000 clones, with roughly nine tenths occurring only once. Treatment noted: over 15 received Ad26.COV2.S at low or high dose, single or two shots; about 5 received placebo; per-sample allocation not given. Sampling took place 63 days after the first vaccine or placebo injection. Donation was by an adult aged 18-55 years who was in Boston. Notes on the study in general: Reportedly, after vaccination the spike-specific CD8+ and CD4+ T cell responses displayed substantial breadth. In TCR breadth and depth analyses, total T cell responses may have been underestimated.

Trimming shortened V by 7 bases and J by 6 bases, and 12 bases separated the two germline ends. CDR1 and CDR2 from the germline V gene are SNHLY and FYNNEI. This CDR3 contains 13 residues. A remark on this clone: Antigen specificity is unknown.

The rearrangement links TRBV2 to TRBJ2-2, with D tentatively TRBD1 (6 bases). The receptor was derived from a person aged 18-60 years who received the Ad26.COV2.S COVID-19 vaccine or a placebo. This material consisted of peripheral blood, taken in a trial of Ad26.COV2.S vaccine versus placebo. The CDR3 DNA is TGTGCCAGCATGCTACAGGGCGCCGGGGAGCTGTTTTTT. Translating gives CASMLQGAGELFF.